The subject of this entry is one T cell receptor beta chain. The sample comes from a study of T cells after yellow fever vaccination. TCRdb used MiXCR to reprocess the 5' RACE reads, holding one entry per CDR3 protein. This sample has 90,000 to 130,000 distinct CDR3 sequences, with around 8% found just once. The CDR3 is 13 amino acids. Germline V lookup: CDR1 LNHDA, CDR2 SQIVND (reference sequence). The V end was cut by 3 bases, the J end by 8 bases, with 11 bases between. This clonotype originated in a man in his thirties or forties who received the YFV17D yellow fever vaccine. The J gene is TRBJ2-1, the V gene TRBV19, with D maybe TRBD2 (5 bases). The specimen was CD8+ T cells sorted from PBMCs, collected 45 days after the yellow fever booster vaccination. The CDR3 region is CASSMGVGDEQFF. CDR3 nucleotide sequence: TGTGCCAGTAGTATGGGAGTAGGAGATGAGCAGTTCTTC.